This TCR beta chain was sequenced during a study of regulatory T cells in long-lasting Graves disease (dated by TCRdb to the early 2020s). In the study overall: In the newly diagnosed Graves' disease group, patients had been taking antithyroid drugs for less than 3 months. This study used TCR sequencing and RNA sequencing of peripheral blood to compare persistent Graves' disease patients against newly diagnosed Graves' disease patients. The study took place in China and was registered as a clinical trial. A total of around 35 samples were covered by TCR sequencing, comprising approximately 13 persistent and around 20 newly diagnosed Graves' disease patients. Points the paper makes about the study in general: Compared with newly diagnosed patients, persistent Graves' disease patients had lower TCR Shannon entropy and fewer highly expanded clones, which suggests clonal expansion. Sequencing and analysis were limited to the TCR beta chain. Preferential use of TRBV28, TRBJ1-2 and TRBJ2-5 was observed in persistent disease, whereas TRBV20-1 and TRBJ2-1 were favored in newly diagnosed disease. A larger number of public clonotypes was shared among persistent patients (about 2,700) than among newly diagnosed patients (roughly 980). The study examined only peripheral blood because the primary lesion, thyroid tissue, could not be accessed. As a limitation, the authors acknowledged that the small sample size may reduce accuracy.

What this sample's time point label stands for: newly diagnosed GD, antithyroid drugs for less than 3 months. RNA was extracted from PBMCs in TRIzol for both TCR sequencing and RNA sequencing. The diagnosis of Graves' disease followed American Thyroid Association guidelines. Recruitment of patients was carried out at an endocrinology department in Xi'an, China. Each patient gave approximately 10 milliliters of peripheral blood, collected in an EDTA anticoagulant tube. Ficoll Paque Plus density gradient separation was used to isolate PBMCs, and no additional T cell sorting was done. An Agilent 2100 Bioanalyzer and agarose gel were used to check RNA quality, and a NanoDrop 2000 was used to measure RNA concentration. The CDR3 covers 14 residues, taking in both the cysteine and the phenylalanine. The entry retains the CDR3 DNA only, 42 bases that are in frame from base 1. V drops 5 bases and J drops 1 base, leaving 11 bases in between. CDR1 and CDR2 (KGHSH, LQKENI) derive from the germline V gene.

This clonotype was found many times. Which antigen it targets is not known. No base quality values were provided; no much bigger clone lies one nucleotide off. The library relied on multiplex PCR. The sequencer was an Illumina HiSeq 4000. TCR beta libraries were built with iRepertoire HTBI primers and Arm-PCR amplification of CDR3 regions. PCR products were gel purified before sequencing. In the authors' own workflow: Across samples, roughly 60 TRBV and 13 to 15 TRBJ segments were identified and used for gene usage analysis of CDR3 amino acid clonotypes. COPE and FqMerger were used to merge filtered high-quality paired reads into contigs. BLAST was used to align contigs to the IMGT TRBV, TRBD and TRBJ reference genes, and CDR3 was defined following IMGT. Any clonotype with a frequency above 0.1% was classified as a highly expanded clone. Repertoire diversity was measured by Shannon entropy, and V-J evenness by the Gini coefficient. A clonotype was considered public if more than one individual shared it. TCRdb reanalyzed the raw reads on its own, using fastp at Q25 for trimming and MiXCR for clone calling, and kept in-frame beta chains. Each CDR3 protein appears once, grouped with its most common genes and DNA. TCRdb, not the authors, supplied the V and J calls. The table for this sample lists about 460,000 distinct CDR3 sequences; 14% of them were counted only once. The ten largest clones add up to approximately 17% of the sample.

These sequences were also reported in another study, on T cells in Graves' hyperthyroidism and ophthalmopathy. As described in the second report: Graves' hyperthyroidism was defined as stable when no progression to ophthalmopathy occurred over 18 months of follow-up. Hyperthyroidism patients were newly diagnosed, with disease duration under 2 months, and aged 18 to 65 years. Patients with uncontrolled infections, other autoimmune diseases, pregnancy or lactation were excluded. Diagnoses were established on the basis of clinical symptoms, serum thyroxine and TRAb, thyroid ultrasound, and orbital computed tomography. The TCR CDR3 was subjected to a first round of RT-PCR using the HTBI primer set and the Qiagen OneStep RT-PCR kit. Most expanded thyroid clonotypes (frequency above 0.001) were also found in blood, which suggests that blood repertoires may mirror thyroid immune responses. Ophthalmopathy was separated from stable hyperthyroidism by a 13 V-J signature model, with over 85% sensitivity and about 81% specificity obtained in cross-validation and 80%/75% obtained in testing. In validation, the model predicted progression to ophthalmopathy with approximately 69% sensitivity and 72% to 85% specificity, a median of 6.5 months before onset. TCR V-J signatures able to tell the groups apart were searched for in a discovery cohort of some 97 patients, of whom over 40 had Graves' ophthalmopathy and 57 had stable Graves' hyperthyroidism. An independent validation cohort of fewer than 20 hyperthyroidism patients and approximately 17 patients who later progressed to ophthalmopathy tested prospective prediction of ophthalmopathy. The 100 discovery patients were randomly divided into training and test sets at a 7:3 ratio. Thyroid tissue and blood T-cell repertoires from over 5 Graves' hyperthyroidism patients were also compared in the study. After blood sampling, hyperthyroidism patients were treated with methimazole at a starting dose of 30 mg daily, and ophthalmopathy patients were treated with high-dose intravenous methylprednisolone. The libraries were constructed in a second round of multiplex PCR and then size-selected and purified. Libraries were sequenced paired-end with 100 bp reads on an Illumina HiSeq2000. SOAPnuke was used to process the raw data, removing reads that contained adapters or uncalled bases, had a mean Phred below 15, or lacked an exact match to the constant primer or identifier. High-quality paired reads were merged using COPE v1.2.5, and each unique nucleotide sequence was defined as a clonotype. Clonotypes were aligned to IMGT TRBV, TRBD and TRBJ reference segments using MiTCR v1.1. The analysis included only V-J combinations with a frequency above 0.0001, which together covered 99% to 99.2% of the repertoires. A TCS score was defined as the ratio between F50 (clonal expansion) and ExV (chaos), using BLOSUM62-based TCRdist between CDR3 peptides within each V-J. Welch's t-statistics and random forest reduced fewer than 600 V-J features to about 13, which were used in a naive Bayes classifier (R e1071). No statistical method was used to set the sample size in advance, and investigators knew the group allocation. The paper describes TCR Vbeta CDR3 sequencing of 140 or so peripheral blood samples, made up of some 42 ophthalmopathy patients, around 78 hyperthyroidism patients and roughly 17 progressor patients.

The starting material was peripheral blood mononuclear cells (PBMCs), obtained at new diagnosis, from a patient treated with antithyroid drugs. This receptor chain uses TRBV18 and TRBJ1-1; D gene: possibly TRBD1, on 5 matching bases. This clonotype originated in a woman in her fifties or sixties with Graves disease. Donor details come from another sample of the same person, matched by shared clones. CDR3 reads: CASSKDNQNTEAFF. The DNA sequence is given as TGTGCCAGCTCAAAGGACAACCAGAACACTGAAGCTTTCTTT. The CDR3 plus the reference TRBV18 and TRBJ1-1 genes for the other parts give the full variable domain: NAGVMQNPRHLVRRRGQEARLRCSPMKGHSHVYWYRQLPEEGLKFMVYLQKENIIDESGMPKERFSAEFPKEGPSILRIQQVVRGDSAAYFCASSKDNQNTEAFFGQGTRLTVV.